These 29 T cell receptor beta chains share one sample of origin, sequenced in a study of T cell responses to AZD1222 COVID-19 vaccine. Some clones are missing from TCRdb's copy, which holds only in-frame ones; the method was immunoSEQ multiplex PCR. The data hold some 190,000 clones, with approximately 90% observed a single time. The starting material was peripheral blood, obtained on day 0 of AZD1222 vaccination. Source of these receptors: an adult in good health.

The chain couples TRBV27 to TRBJ1-4; TRBD1 aligns across 8 bases. Germline assignment: CDR1 MNHEY and CDR2 SMNVEV (reference sequence). The CDR3 is 16 amino acids. J lost 4 bases, V lost 6 bases, and 10 bases had no gene match. The CDR3 DNA follows: TGTGCCAGCAGAAGGACAGGGAACTTACTTAATGAAAAACTGTTTTTT. Its protein is CASRRTGNLLNEKLFF.

The V gene is TRBV6-5, the J gene TRBJ1-1, with D perhaps TRBD1 (5 bases). Trimming removed 6 bases at V and 1 base at J, with 15 bases between. CDR3 size: 15 residues. Per germline, CDR1 MNHEY and CDR2 SVGAGI. CDR3 coding DNA: TGTGCCAGCAGCCCCCAGGGATGGGGGAACACTGAAGCTTTCTTT. It is translated as CASSPQGWGNTEAFF.

The rearrangement uses TRBV6-5 and TRBJ2-1, with D perhaps TRBD1 (6 bases). V lost 5 bases, J lost 15 bases, and 20 bases lay in between. From germline, CDR1 is MNHEY and CDR2 SVGAGI. The CDR3 sequence is 13 residues long. CDR3 amino acids: CASSPGTGFRWFF. In DNA form, the CDR3 reads TGTGCCAGCAGTCCAGGAACAGGGTTCCGTTGGTTCTTC.

This clone appeared a single time. The J gene is TRBJ2-1, the V gene TRBV7-9; 10 bases are a match to TRBD2. Per germline, CDR1 SEHNR and CDR2 FQNEAQ (reference sequence). V gave up 5 bases and J gave up 4 bases; unmatched junction bases: 5. This CDR3 comprises 15 residues. DNA for the CDR3: TGTGCCAGCAGCCAAATAGCGGGGGGATACAATGAGCAGTTCTTC. Translation: CASSQIAGGYNEQFF.

V usage is TRBV6-5 and J usage is TRBJ2-7; D unresolved. Between the trimmed V and J ends, which lost 8 bases and 2 bases, there was a span of 13 bases. Germline lookup yields CDR1 MNHEY and CDR2 SVGAGI. This CDR3 spans 13 amino acids. The chain's CDR3 is CASAPEQAYEQYV. The CDR3 nucleotides read TGTGCCAGCGCCCCTGAACAAGCCTACGAGCAGTACGTC.

This chain's CDR3 is CASSLEGLGSGTEAFF. The CDR3 DNA reads TGTGCCAGCAGCTTGGAAGGGTTAGGCTCGGGCACTGAAGCTTTCTTT. The chain is built from TRBV5-6 and TRBJ1-1; D unclear. The germline V gene encodes CDR1 SGHDT and CDR2 YYEEEE. CDR3 size: 16 residues. Trimming stripped 0 bases from V and 4 bases from J, with 16 bases between.

The chain is built from TRBV5-1 and TRBJ2-3; D is tentatively TRBD1 or TRBD2 (5 bases each). The CDR3 consists of 15 residues. Germline V CDR1 and CDR2: SGHRS, YFSETQ. Trimming took 5 bases from V and 2 from J, leaving 15 bases between them. The CDR3: CASRLAAGTTDTQYF. The CDR3 DNA reads as TGCGCCAGCAGACTTGCGGCAGGGACCACAGATACGCAGTATTTT.

The chain carries TRBV6-5 and TRBJ1-1, with D maybe TRBD1 (5 bases). V was shortened by 7 bases and J by 2 bases, with 11 bases between the two germline ends. Germline V CDR1 and CDR2: MNHEY, SVGAGI. This CDR3 region has 13 residues. CDR3 amino acids: CASIRDLNTEAFF. CDR3 in DNA: TGTGCCAGCATTCGGGACCTAAACACTGAAGCTTTCTTT.

The rearrangement joins TRBV5-6 to TRBJ2-7; possible D gene TRBD1, 6 bases. Trimming stripped 3 bases from V and 2 bases from J, with 9 bases between. The germline CDR1 and CDR2 sequences are SGHDT and YYEEEE. The CDR3 consists of 13 residues. CDR3 in DNA: TGTGCCAGCAGCTCTAGACAGGCCTACGAGCAGTACTTC. Encoded protein: CASSSRQAYEQYF.

The chain links TRBV6-1 to TRBJ2-3; no reliable D call. CDR3 length: 13 amino acids. Germline CDR1 reads MNHNS; CDR2 reads SASEGT. Trimming removed 3 bases at V and 2 bases at J, with 6 bases between. CDR3 coding DNA: TGTGCCAGCAGTGACAGGTCCACAGATACGCAGTATTTT. It specifies CASSDRSTDTQYF.

This chain connects TRBV28 to TRBJ2-1, with 8 bases fitting TRBD2. CDR3 length equals 16 residues. The V segment lost 7 bases and the J segment 7 bases; nucleotides outside the gene matches: 15. CDR1 is MDHEN, CDR2 SYDVKM, per germline. CDR3 in amino acids: CASTFYGGAYRNEQFF. The DNA for the CDR3 is TGTGCCAGCACCTTCTACGGGGGGGCCTATAGAAATGAGCAGTTCTTC.

The CDR3 nucleotides are TGTGCCAGCAGTTTATTCATAGCGGGGGGGCCCGGGGAGCTGTTTTTT. Translation gives CASSLFIAGGPGELFF. V and J are TRBV27 and TRBJ2-2; TRBD2 matches 11 bases. The CDR3 has 16 amino acids. The junction had 4 bases not matched to a gene; V was cut back by 1 base and J by 6 bases. The germline gives CDR1 MNHEY, CDR2 SMNVEV (reference sequence).

The chain carries TRBV9 and TRBJ2-5; tentatively, D is TRBD2 (6 bases). The CDR3 length is 15 residues. V shed 0 bases and J shed 5 bases, with 14 bases lying between them. CDR1 SGDLS and CDR2 YYNGEE come from the germline V gene. Here the CDR3 reads CASSVVGRSGETQYF. The CDR3 DNA is TGTGCCAGCAGCGTAGTTGGGAGGTCGGGGGAGACCCAGTACTTC.

V and J are TRBV2 and TRBJ1-2, with D perhaps matching TRBD1 (5 bases). The germline V gene encodes CDR1 SNHLY and CDR2 FYNNEI. The V end lost 3 bases, the J end lost 4 bases, and 21 bases lay between the germline ends. The CDR3 contains 17 residues. The CDR3: CASSDTIGGTGAYGYTF. DNA of the CDR3: TGTGCCAGCAGTGATACCATTGGTGGGACCGGCGCCTATGGCTACACCTTC.

This chain joins TRBV30 and TRBJ1-1, with no clear D. V lost 0 bases, J lost 0 bases, and 5 bases lay in between. Germline V gene sequence: CDR1 GTSNPN, CDR2 SVGIG (reference sequence). The CDR3 has 13 amino acids. CDR3 loop: CAWSVRMNTEAFF. As DNA, the CDR3 is TGTGCCTGGAGTGTCCGCATGAACACTGAAGCTTTCTTT.

This chain joins TRBV5-6 and TRBJ2-6; 7 bases are shared with TRBD1. The CDR3 is made up of 17 amino acids. CDR1 SGHDT and CDR2 YYEEEE come from the germline V gene. The junction had 7 bases not matched to a gene; V was cut back by 4 bases and J by 0 bases. The CDR3 sequence is CASSKDRFSSGANVLTF. The CDR3, as DNA: TGTGCCAGCAGCAAGGACAGGTTCAGCTCTGGGGCCAACGTCCTGACTTTC.

The V call is TRBV19, the J call TRBJ1-4; TRBD1 might be the D (6 bases). Germline V gene lookup returns CDR1 LNHDA and CDR2 SQIVND (reference sequence). This CDR3 has 18 residues. V lost 0 bases to trimming and J lost 10 bases, with 24 bases between them. The chain's CDR3 is CASSIDTGEGPKQGKLFF. Here the CDR3 DNA reads TGTGCCAGTAGTATAGATACGGGCGAAGGGCCCAAACAGGGAAAACTGTTTTTT.

The chain has TRBV4-1 and TRBJ1-6, with D uncertain. The CDR3 spans 17 residues. V lost 1 base and J lost 6, with 16 bases in between. CDR1 and CDR2 (germline): MGHRA, YSYEKL. This CDR3 is CASSQVQYTPTNSPLHF. The CDR3 DNA sequence: TGCGCCAGCAGCCAAGTGCAGTATACACCAACTAATTCACCCCTCCACTTT.

The V call is TRBV28, the J call TRBJ1-1, with 7 bases aligning to TRBD1. Trimming at V came to 7 bases and at J to 4 bases, leaving 12 bases not matched to a gene. The CDR3 consists of 15 residues. CDR1 is MDHEN, CDR2 SYDVKM, per germline. The CDR3 loop reads CASIMGGGGRTEAFF. The DNA for the CDR3 is TGTGCCAGCATAATGGGAGGGGGCGGTCGCACTGAAGCTTTCTTT.

J is TRBJ2-2 and V is TRBV9; possible D gene TRBD1, 6 bases. V gave up 0 bases and J gave up 4 bases, with 13 bases separating them. Germline loops: CDR1 SGDLS, CDR2 YYNGEE. The CDR3 extends over 16 amino acids. The CDR3 sequence is CASSVASGQLTGELFF. The CDR3 DNA sequence: TGTGCCAGCAGCGTAGCATCTGGACAGCTCACCGGGGAGCTGTTTTTT. Complete variable domain (other parts from reference TRBV9 and TRBJ2-2): DSGVTQTPKHLITATGQRVTLRCSPRSGDLSVYWYQQSLDQGLQFLIQYYNGEERAKGNILERFSAQQFPDLHSELNLSSLELGDSALYFCASSVASGQLTGELFFGEGSRLTVL.

On this clone itself: Distinct nucleotide sequences in the sample also encode this CDR3. The V and J genes are TRBV12-3 or TRBV12-4 and TRBJ2-2, with 7 bases matching TRBD1. This CDR3 contains 13 residues. V shed 5 bases, J shed 5 bases, and the junction held 2 bases outside the gene matches. DNA of the CDR3: TGTGCCAGCAGTCCACAGGGGACCGGGGAGCTGTTTTTT. This gives the protein CASSPQGTGELFF.

The chain is built from TRBV28 and TRBJ2-7, with TRBD1 matching 7 bases. Per the germline V gene, CDR1 is MDHEN and CDR2 is SYDVKM. CDR3 length equals 13 residues. Trimming at V came to 7 bases and at J to 3 bases, leaving 6 bases not matched to a gene. CDR3 bases: TGTGCCAGCACCCTGGGGACAGACTACGAGCAGTACTTC. Amino acid sequence: CASTLGTDYEQYF.

The CDR3 bases are TGCGCCAGCAGTGACAGACCTAATGAGCAGTTCTTC. Translating it yields CASSDRPNEQFF. The genes are TRBV10-2 and TRBJ2-1, with D uncertain. This CDR3 comprises 12 residues. The germline gives CDR1 WSHSY, CDR2 SAAADI. Trimming cost V 3 bases and J 7 bases, with 7 bases left between them.

The chain joins TRBV7-2 to TRBJ1-1, with a possible D match to TRBD1 (5 bases). Trimming pared 5 bases from V and 3 bases from J, leaving 13 bases between. In germline, CDR1 is SGHTA, CDR2 FQGNSA. This CDR3 contains 14 residues. CDR3 coding DNA: TGTGCCAGCAGCCCTCATTTGGGGGACACTGAAGCTTTCTTT. It specifies CASSPHLGDTEAFF.

This clone was detected only a few times. The chain employs TRBV20-1 and TRBJ1-1; D is ambiguous. Germline V gene data show CDR1 as DFQATT and CDR2 as SNEGSKA (reference sequence). Trimming pared 7 bases from V and 0 bases from J, leaving 6 bases between. The CDR3 is 11 amino acids. The CDR3 nucleotides read TGCAGTGTCTATTTGAACACTGAAGCTTTCTTT. It specifies CSVYLNTEAFF.

This chain uses TRBV4-1 with TRBJ2-7; 10 nucleotides line up with TRBD1. The CDR3 is 15 amino acids. Germline trimming cut 2 bases from V and 6 bases from J; bases unmatched to any gene: 7. Germline V CDR1 and CDR2: MGHRA, YSYEKL. The CDR3 nucleotides are TGCGCCAGCAGCCAATCCGACAGGGGGCAGGGCGAGCAGTACGTC. Encoded protein: CASSQSDRGQGEQYV.

The J gene is TRBJ1-3, the V gene TRBV10-3, with 7 bases fitting TRBD1. After removal of 2 bases from V and 0 bases from J, the junction contained 13 bases not matched to a gene. The CDR3 contains 19 residues. Germline V gene lookup returns CDR1 ENHRY and CDR2 SYGVKD. The CDR3 reads CAISERDSPGTGSGNTIYF. The CDR3 DNA follows: TGTGCCATCAGTGAGAGGGACAGCCCTGGAACGGGCTCTGGAAACACCATATATTTT.

This chain connects TRBV6-4 to TRBJ1-6, with a tentative D call TRBD1 (6 bases). The CDR3 has 15 residues. Germline loops: CDR1 MRHNA, CDR2 SNTAGT. V gave up 0 bases and J gave up 8 bases, with 11 bases separating them. CDR3 sequence reads: CASSDSRGADSPLHF. The CDR3 DNA reads as TGTGCCAGCAGTGACTCGAGGGGGGCGGATTCACCCCTCCACTTT.

The chain couples TRBV28 to TRBJ1-2, with D tentatively TRBD1 (6 bases). This CDR3 has 14 residues. The V end lost 3 bases, the J end lost 2 bases, and 10 bases lay between the germline ends. CDR1 is MDHEN and CDR2 is SYDVKM in the germline V gene. CDR3 residues: CASSLGGPNYGYTF. For the CDR3, the DNA is TGTGCCAGCAGTTTGGGGGGGCCCAACTATGGCTACACCTTC.